Listed here are 26 T cell receptor beta chains from one sample, sequenced in a study of early T cells in non-severe SARS-CoV-2 infection (TCRdb year 2021). The library was prepared using 5' RACE. The instrument given in TCRdb is NextSeq 500. TCRdb redid the processing of the public reads, applying fastp at Q25 and MiXCR, and retained in-frame beta chains. Identical CDR3 proteins give one entry, which carries the most common genes and DNA. In all, the sample holds about 59,000 distinct CDR3 sequences, and 11% of those were seen once. Around 1.6% of the sample belongs to the ten largest clones. Sequenced input: whole blood. All receptors come from an adult who was a healthcare worker with PCR-confirmed SARS-CoV-2 infection or an uninfected control (not recorded which).

The chain's CDR3 is CASRGFSSYNEQFF. CDR3 sequence (DNA): TGTGCCAGCAGAGGATTCAGCTCCTACAATGAGCAGTTCTTC. The chain combines TRBV6-5 with TRBJ2-1; no clear D gene. CDR1 is MNHEY and CDR2 is SVGAGI in the germline V gene. The CDR3 has 14 amino acids. Trimming shortened V by 6 bases and J by 0 bases, and 9 bases separated the two germline ends.

The table lists this clonotype with a few counts. This rearrangement joins TRBV29-1 to TRBJ2-3; D may correspond to TRBD1 or TRBD2 (5 bases each). In germline, CDR1 is SQVTM, CDR2 ANQGSEA. V lost 7 bases and J lost 5, with 19 bases in between. The CDR3 totals 14 residues. The DNA for the CDR3 is TGCAGCGCCCTGGGGGTCTCCCAGAGAGATACGCAGTATTTT. Its translation: CSALGVSQRDTQYF.

This clonotype was seen a few times. At one end the junction does not follow the germline gene, possibly because of a read error. CDR3 loop: CASSLVLGQGVF. The CDR3, as DNA: TGTGCCAGCAGTTTGGTTCTGGGGCAGGGTGTCTTC. This chain connects TRBV12-3 or TRBV12-4 to TRBJ2-5; D may be TRBD1 (5 bases). The CDR3 contains 12 residues.

This clonotype has a handful of counts. V is TRBV20-1 and J is TRBJ2-2; D is perhaps TRBD2 (5 bases). The CDR3 has 14 amino acids. Trimming shortened V by 7 bases and J by 6 bases, and 18 bases separated the two germline ends. Germline V gene lookup returns CDR1 DFQATT and CDR2 SNEGSKA (reference sequence). The CDR3 DNA follows: TGCAGTGAACGATGGCGGGTAATATCCGGGGAGCTGTTTTTT. Protein sequence: CSERWRVISGELFF.

This clonotype was seen at least ten times. This chain joins TRBV24-1 and TRBJ2-7; a possible D gene is TRBD1 (6 bases). This CDR3 comprises 12 residues. Trimming cost V 3 bases and J 7 bases, with 9 bases left between them. The germline CDR1 and CDR2 sequences are KGHDR and SFDVKD. CDR3 region: CATSDQGWEQYF. CDR3 nucleotides: TGTGCCACCAGTGATCAGGGGTGGGAGCAGTACTTC.

The genes are TRBV30 and TRBJ2-1; 13 bases align to TRBD2. Germline CDR1 and CDR2: GTSNPN and SVGIG (reference sequence). Unmatched junction bases numbered 12, after V lost 4 bases and J lost 3 bases. This CDR3 has 18 residues. The CDR3 bases are TGTGCCTGGACTCGGACTAGCGGGGGCCCCTCTGACTACAATGAGCAGTTCTTC. Protein product: CAWTRTSGGPSDYNEQFF.

The genes are TRBV2 and TRBJ2-7, with D possibly being TRBD2 (6 bases). The CDR3 is 12 amino acids. V was cut by 6 bases and J by 6 bases, with 12 bases left in between. The germline V gene encodes CDR1 SNHLY and CDR2 FYNNEI. This CDR3 is CASRSGTSEQYF. CDR3 nucleotides: TGTGCCAGCAGGTCCGGGACTTCCGAGCAGTACTTC. Full variable domain (missing parts from reference TRBV2 and TRBJ2-7): EPEVTQTPSHQVTQMGQEVILRCVPISNHLYFYWYRQILGQKVEFLVSFYNNEISEKSEIFDDQFSVERPDGSNFTLKIRSTKLEDSAMYFCASRSGTSEQYFGPGTRLTVT.

This clonotype was recorded at least ten times. The CDR3, as DNA: TGCAGCGTTGAAGGACTCGCCGCGGTGACCCAGTACTTC. Translated, it gives CSVEGLAAVTQYF. This chain links TRBV29-1 with TRBJ2-5; D gene unclear. Trimming removed 1 base at V and 7 bases at J, with 13 bases between. Germline CDR1 reads SQVTM; CDR2 reads ANQGSEA. The CDR3 runs 13 residues. The entire variable domain, with the rest obtained from reference TRBV29-1 and TRBJ2-5, is as follows: SAVISQKPSRDICQRGTSLTIQCQVDSQVTMMFWYRQQPGQSLTLIATANQGSEATYESGFVIDKFPISRPNLTFSTLTVSNMSPEDSSIYLCSVEGLAAVTQYFGPGTRLLVL.

The chain recombines TRBV6-5 with TRBJ2-7; D uncertain. Germline-derived CDR1 and CDR2 are MNHEY and SVGAGI. The CDR3 consists of 11 residues. V gave up 8 bases and J gave up 6 bases, with 11 bases separating them. The CDR3 coding sequence is TGTGCCAGCTCTTGGGGATTCGAGCAGTACTTC. Amino acid sequence: CASSWGFEQYF.

This clonotype was recorded many times. The J gene is TRBJ1-6, the V gene TRBV6-2 or TRBV6-3; TRBD1 matches 9 bases. Germline assignment: CDR1 MNHEY and CDR2 SVGEGT. The CDR3 loop spans 14 amino acids. The junction had 6 bases not matched to a gene; V was cut back by 6 bases and J by 9 bases. The CDR3 is CASRIGQGSSPLHF. The CDR3 nucleotides read TGTGCCAGCAGAATTGGACAGGGGAGTTCACCCCTCCACTTT.

Many counts were recorded for this clonotype. DNA for the CDR3: TGCGCCAGCAGTGAGCCGGGCCGAACGGTAGGGCAGTACTTC. It encodes CASSEPGRTVGQYF. This chain links TRBV10-1 with TRBJ2-7; D is uncertain. Trimming removed 2 bases from V and 9 bases from J, with 17 bases in between. From germline, CDR1 is WNHNN and CDR2 SYGVQD (reference sequence). This CDR3 has 14 amino acids.

This clonotype was counted ten times or more. The chain carries TRBV11-2 and TRBJ2-4, with TRBD2 as a possible D gene (5 bases). The CDR3 spans 18 residues. CDR1 is SGHAT, CDR2 FQNNGV, per germline. Trimming took off 4 bases at V and 0 bases at J, with 19 bases between the two ends. CDR3 in DNA: TGTGCCAGCAGCTCCATCCGCCCGGGGAGTTCAGCCAAAAACATTCAGTACTTC. Protein product: CASSSIRPGSSAKNIQYF.

This clonotype showed up many times. The J gene is TRBJ1-2, the V gene TRBV7-6, with a weak D call TRBD1 (5 bases). CDR3 length: 17 residues. Germline V gene lookup returns CDR1 SGHVS and CDR2 FNYEAQ. Between the trimmed V and J ends, which lost 5 bases and 4 bases, there was a span of 23 bases. CDR3 DNA: TGTGCCAGCAGCCCTTTCTTCGTAGAGGGGCTTACCTATGGCTACACCTTC. This codes for CASSPFFVEGLTYGYTF.

This clonotype turned up a few times. J is TRBJ1-2 and V is TRBV9, with TRBD1 as a possible D gene (6 bases). From germline, CDR1 is SGDLS and CDR2 YYNGEE. The length of the CDR3 is 12 residues. V was shortened by 6 bases and J by 0 bases, with 6 bases between the two germline ends. This CDR3 reads CASTGANYGYTF. The DNA of the CDR3 is TGTGCCAGCACAGGGGCTAACTATGGCTACACCTTC. Full variable domain (rest looked up from reference TRBV9 and TRBJ1-2): DSGVTQTPKHLITATGQRVTLRCSPRSGDLSVYWYQQSLDQGLQFLIQYYNGEERAKGNILERFSAQQFPDLHSELNLSSLELGDSALYFCASTGANYGYTFGSGTRLTVV.

This clonotype was observed a few times. V gene TRBV29-1 combines with J gene TRBJ1-6; weak D call: TRBD1 (5 bases). This CDR3 comprises 13 residues. Trimming pared 4 bases from V and 15 bases from J, leaving 19 bases between. The germline V gene encodes CDR1 SQVTM and CDR2 ANQGSEA. For the CDR3, the DNA is TGCAGCGTTGTCCTAGGAGGGCAGGGTGGCCTCCACTTT. Translated: CSVVLGGQGGLHF.

This clonotype is a singleton in its sample. The gene calls are TRBV11-1 and TRBJ2-1, with 8 nucleotides matching TRBD1. Losses at the gene ends were 7 bases for V and 8 bases for J; bases not matched to a gene: 13. CDR1 and CDR2 from the germline V gene are SGHAT and FQDESV (reference sequence). The CDR3 totals 15 residues. CDR3 sequence reads: CASIQTGGVLDEQFF. The CDR3 DNA sequence: TGTGCCAGCATCCAAACAGGGGGAGTTTTGGATGAGCAGTTCTTC.

This clonotype showed up many times. The V and J genes are TRBV6-5 and TRBJ2-1; a weak D match, TRBD2 (6 bases). CDR1 and CDR2 (germline): MNHEY, SVGAGI. The CDR3 runs to 16 residues. Trimming removed 4 bases at V and 3 bases at J, with 16 bases between. For the CDR3, the DNA is TGTGCCAGCAGTTCCGATGGAGGGGCTGGCTACAATGAGCAGTTCTTC. As protein: CASSSDGGAGYNEQFF.

V usage is TRBV24-1 and J usage is TRBJ2-3, with TRBD2 identical over 8 bases. Germline CDR1 is KGHDR and CDR2 is SFDVKD. The CDR3 consists of 16 residues. V lost 4 bases, J lost 0 bases, and 5 bases stayed unmatched. CDR3 DNA sequence: TGTGCCACCAGTGAAGCGGGGGCCACGAGCACAGATACGCAGTATTTT. Translating it yields CATSEAGATSTDTQYF.

This clonotype has more than one count but fewer than ten. The V gene is TRBV12-5, the J gene TRBJ2-2; D unclear. The CDR3 is made up of 14 amino acids. Germline loops: CDR1 LGHNT, CDR2 FRNRAP. The V and J ends lost 4 bases and 4 bases respectively, with 10 bases between them. CDR3 in DNA: TGTGCTAGTGGTTCAGGCCCTAGCACCGGGGAGCTGTTTTTT. Its translation: CASGSGPSTGELFF.

This chain links TRBV30 with TRBJ1-1; a weak D match, TRBD1 (6 bases). Germline-derived CDR1 and CDR2 are GTSNPN and SVGIG (reference sequence). This CDR3 region has 13 residues. V gave up 4 bases and J gave up 7 bases, with 16 bases separating them. CDR3 DNA sequence: TGTGCCTGGAAAACGGACAGAATTTATGAAGCTTTCTTT. Translated: CAWKTDRIYEAFF.

The CDR3, as DNA: TGTGCCAGCAATCAAGCGGGGATGGGTCATGAGCAGTTCTTC. This gives the protein CASNQAGMGHEQFF. The V gene is TRBV7-6, the J gene TRBJ2-1, with 7 bases lining up with TRBD2. CDR1 is SGHVS and CDR2 is FNYEAQ in the germline V gene. This CDR3 spans 14 amino acids. V shed 7 bases, J shed 8 bases, and the junction held 11 bases outside the gene matches.

This clonotype came up many times. The chain recombines TRBV20-1 with TRBJ2-2; D possibly corresponds to TRBD1 (5 bases). With 2 bases removed from V and 4 bases from J, the gap between germline ends came to 14 bases. CDR1 is DFQATT, CDR2 SNEGSKA, per germline (reference sequence). CDR3 length: 15 residues. The CDR3 loop reads CSARLQGSVTGELFF. The CDR3 bases are TGCAGTGCTAGATTGCAGGGTTCGGTCACCGGGGAGCTGTTTTTT.

The genes are TRBV2 and TRBJ1-3; no firm D call. Trimming removed 4 bases at V and 2 bases at J, with 12 bases between. CDR1 SNHLY and CDR2 FYNNEI come from the germline V gene. The CDR3 is 15 amino acids. Here the CDR3 reads CASSVDYGTGNTIYF. Here the CDR3 DNA reads TGTGCCAGCAGTGTTGATTACGGCACTGGAAACACCATATATTTT.

This clonotype was found many times. V gene TRBV7-9 combines with J gene TRBJ2-1; D gene unclear. V was cut by 5 bases and J by 6 bases, with 8 bases left in between. The germline V gene has CDR1 SEHNR and CDR2 FQNEAQ (reference sequence). This CDR3 contains 12 residues. The DNA of the CDR3 is TGTGCCAGCAGCCCTGGGGTCAATGAGCAGTTCTTC. Protein product: CASSPGVNEQFF.

This chain uses TRBV10-2 with TRBJ2-7; D remains ambiguous. The CDR3 spans 12 residues. CDR1 is WSHSY, CDR2 SAAADI, per germline. Trimming pared 2 bases from V and 5 bases from J, leaving 7 bases between. The CDR3 bases are TGCGCCAGCAGTGAGATCCACGACGAGCAGTACTTC. Protein sequence: CASSEIHDEQYF.

Many counts were recorded for this clonotype. The chain carries TRBV6-2 or TRBV6-3 and TRBJ2-1, with 9 positions matching TRBD2. This CDR3 region has 13 residues. Trimming took 5 bases from V and 13 from J; bases not matched to a gene: 9. The germline V gene has CDR1 MNHEY and CDR2 SVGEGT. The CDR3 here is CASSRLAGDNQFF. The CDR3 coding sequence is TGTGCCAGCAGTCGCTTAGCGGGGGACAATCAGTTCTTC.